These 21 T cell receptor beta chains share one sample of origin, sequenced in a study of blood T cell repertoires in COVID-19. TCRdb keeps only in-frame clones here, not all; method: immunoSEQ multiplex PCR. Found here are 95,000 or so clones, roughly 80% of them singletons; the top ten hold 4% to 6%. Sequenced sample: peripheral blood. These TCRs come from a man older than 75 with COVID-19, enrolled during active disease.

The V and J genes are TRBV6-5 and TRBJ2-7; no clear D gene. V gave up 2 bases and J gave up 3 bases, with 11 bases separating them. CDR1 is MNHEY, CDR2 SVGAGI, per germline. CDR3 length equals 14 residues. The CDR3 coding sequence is TGTGCCAGCAGTTACCAGAAAAACGTCTACGAGCAGTACTTC. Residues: CASSYQKNVYEQYF.

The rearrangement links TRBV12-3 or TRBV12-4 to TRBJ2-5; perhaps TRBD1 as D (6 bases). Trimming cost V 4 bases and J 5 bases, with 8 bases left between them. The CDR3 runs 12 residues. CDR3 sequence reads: CASSWGPETQYF. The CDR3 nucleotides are TGTGCCAGCAGTTGGGGGCCGGAGACCCAGTACTTC.

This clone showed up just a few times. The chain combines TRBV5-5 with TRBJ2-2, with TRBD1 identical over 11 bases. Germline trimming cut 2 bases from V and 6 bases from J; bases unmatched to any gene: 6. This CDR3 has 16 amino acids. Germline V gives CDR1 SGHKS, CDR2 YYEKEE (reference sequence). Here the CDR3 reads CASSFSGTGGSGELFF. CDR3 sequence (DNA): TGTGCCAGCAGCTTCTCCGGGACAGGGGGTTCCGGGGAGCTGTTTTTT.

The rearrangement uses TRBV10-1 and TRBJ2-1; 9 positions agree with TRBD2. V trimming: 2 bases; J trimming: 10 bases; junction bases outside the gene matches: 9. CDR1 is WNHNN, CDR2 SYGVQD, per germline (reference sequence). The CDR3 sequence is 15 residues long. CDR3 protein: CASSEMRGGLREQFF. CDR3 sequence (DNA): TGCGCCAGCAGTGAGATGCGGGGGGGCCTCCGCGAGCAGTTCTTC.

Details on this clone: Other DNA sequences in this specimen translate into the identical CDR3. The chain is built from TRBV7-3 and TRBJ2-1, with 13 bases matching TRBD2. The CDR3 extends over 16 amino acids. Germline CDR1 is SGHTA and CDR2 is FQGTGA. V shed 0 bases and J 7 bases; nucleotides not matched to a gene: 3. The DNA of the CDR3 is TGTGCCAGCAGCTTAACCGTGACTAGCGGGGGGAATGAGCAGTTCTTC. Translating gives CASSLTVTSGGNEQFF. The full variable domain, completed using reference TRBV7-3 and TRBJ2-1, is GAGVSQTPSNKVTEKGKYVELRCDPISGHTALYWYRQSLGQGPEFLIYFQGTGAADDSGLPNDRFFAVRPEGSVSTLKIQRTERGDSAVYLCASSLTVTSGGNEQFFGPGTRLTVL.

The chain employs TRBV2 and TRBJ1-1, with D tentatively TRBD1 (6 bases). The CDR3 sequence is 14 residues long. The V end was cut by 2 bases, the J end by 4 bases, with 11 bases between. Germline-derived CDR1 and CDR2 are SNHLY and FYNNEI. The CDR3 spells CASSEYREGTEAFF. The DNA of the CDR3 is TGTGCCAGCAGTGAATACAGGGAGGGCACTGAAGCTTTCTTT.

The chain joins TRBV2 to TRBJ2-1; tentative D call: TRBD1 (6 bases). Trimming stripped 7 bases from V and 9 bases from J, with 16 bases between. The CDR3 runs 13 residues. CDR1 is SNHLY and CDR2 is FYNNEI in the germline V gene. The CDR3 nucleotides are TGTGCCAGCATAGAGGTACAGGGCGGTGAGCAGTTCTTC. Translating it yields CASIEVQGGEQFF. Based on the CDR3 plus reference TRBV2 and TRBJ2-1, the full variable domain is EPEVTQTPSHQVTQMGQEVILRCVPISNHLYFYWYRQILGQKVEFLVSFYNNEISEKSEIFDDQFSVERPDGSNFTLKIRSTKLEDSAMYFCASIEVQGGEQFFGPGTRLTVL.

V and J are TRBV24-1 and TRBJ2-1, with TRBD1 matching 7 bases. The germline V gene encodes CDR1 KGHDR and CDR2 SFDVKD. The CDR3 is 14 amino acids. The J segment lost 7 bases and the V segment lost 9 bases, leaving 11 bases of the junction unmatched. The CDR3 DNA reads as TGTGCCACCGGGCGGTCAGGGGGATGGAATGAGCAGTTCTTC. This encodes CATGRSGGWNEQFF.

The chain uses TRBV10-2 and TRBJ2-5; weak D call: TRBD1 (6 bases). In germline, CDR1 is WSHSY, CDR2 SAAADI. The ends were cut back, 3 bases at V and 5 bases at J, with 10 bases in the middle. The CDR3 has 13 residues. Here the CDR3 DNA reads TGCGCCAGCAGTGACTGGGGGCGCGAGACCCAGTACTTC. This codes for CASSDWGRETQYF.

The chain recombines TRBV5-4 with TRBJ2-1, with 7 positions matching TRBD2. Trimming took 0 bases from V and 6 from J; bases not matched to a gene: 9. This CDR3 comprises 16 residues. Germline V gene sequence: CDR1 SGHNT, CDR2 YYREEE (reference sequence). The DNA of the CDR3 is TGTGCCAGCAGCTTGGCCGGGGGGACTGGTGGCAATGAGCAGTTCTTC. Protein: CASSLAGGTGGNEQFF. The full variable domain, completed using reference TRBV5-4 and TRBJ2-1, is ETGVTQSPTHLIKTRGQQVTLRCSSQSGHNTVSWYQQALGQGPQFIFQYYREEENGRGNFPPRFSGLQFPNYSSELNVNALELDDSALYLCASSLAGGTGGNEQFFGPGTRLTVL.

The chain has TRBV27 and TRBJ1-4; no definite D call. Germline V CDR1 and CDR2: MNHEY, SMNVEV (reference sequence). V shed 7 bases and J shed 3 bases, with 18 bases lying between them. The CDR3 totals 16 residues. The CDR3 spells CASTWQAPRANEKLFF. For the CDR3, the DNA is TGTGCCAGCACGTGGCAGGCCCCGCGAGCTAATGAAAAACTGTTTTTT.

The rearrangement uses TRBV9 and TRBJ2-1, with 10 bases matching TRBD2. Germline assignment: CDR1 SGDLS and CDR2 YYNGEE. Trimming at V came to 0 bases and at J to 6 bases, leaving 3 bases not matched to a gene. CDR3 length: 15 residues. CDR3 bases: TGTGCCAGCAGCGTAGCTAGCGGGGGAGCCAATGAGCAGTTCTTC. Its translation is CASSVASGGANEQFF.

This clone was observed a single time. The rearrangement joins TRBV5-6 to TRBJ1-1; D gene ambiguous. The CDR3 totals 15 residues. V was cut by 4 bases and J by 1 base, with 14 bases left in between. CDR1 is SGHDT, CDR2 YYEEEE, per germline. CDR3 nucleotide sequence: TGTGCCAGCAGCCCTATAAGATTGCCGAACACTGAAGCTTTCTTT. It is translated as CASSPIRLPNTEAFF.

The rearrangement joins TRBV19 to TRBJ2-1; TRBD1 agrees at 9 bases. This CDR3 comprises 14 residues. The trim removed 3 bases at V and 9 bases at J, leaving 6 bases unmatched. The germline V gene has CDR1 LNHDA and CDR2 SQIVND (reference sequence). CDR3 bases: TGTGCCAGTAGTATGAACAGGGGGCGCGTTGAGCAGTTCTTC. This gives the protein CASSMNRGRVEQFF.

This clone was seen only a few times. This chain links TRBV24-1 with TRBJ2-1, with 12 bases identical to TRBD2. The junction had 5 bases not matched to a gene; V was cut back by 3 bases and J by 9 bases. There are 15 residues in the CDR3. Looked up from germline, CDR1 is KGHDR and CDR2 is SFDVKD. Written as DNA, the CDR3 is TGTGCCACCAGTGATCCTAGCGGGGGGGCGGGTGAGCAGTTCTTC. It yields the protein CATSDPSGGAGEQFF.

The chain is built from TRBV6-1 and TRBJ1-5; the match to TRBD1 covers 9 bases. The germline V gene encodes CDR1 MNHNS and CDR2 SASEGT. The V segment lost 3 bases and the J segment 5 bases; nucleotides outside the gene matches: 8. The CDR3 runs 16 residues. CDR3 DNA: TGTGCCAGCAGTGATAATAGGGGACAGGGACATCAGCCCCAGCATTTT. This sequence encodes CASSDNRGQGHQPQHF.

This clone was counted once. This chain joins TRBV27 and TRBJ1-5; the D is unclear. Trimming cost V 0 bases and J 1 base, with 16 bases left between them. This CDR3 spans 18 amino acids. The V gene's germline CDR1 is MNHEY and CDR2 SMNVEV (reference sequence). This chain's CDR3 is CASSLSGWGGLSNQPQHF. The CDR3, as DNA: TGTGCCAGCAGTTTATCTGGATGGGGAGGGCTCAGCAATCAGCCCCAGCATTTT.

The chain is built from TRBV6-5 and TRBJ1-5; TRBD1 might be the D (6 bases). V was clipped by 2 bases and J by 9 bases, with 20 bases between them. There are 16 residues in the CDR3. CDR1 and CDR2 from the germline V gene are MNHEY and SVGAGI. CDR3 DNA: TGTGCCAGCAGTTACAAGGGACACGGGACGGTCGGGCCCCAGCATTTT. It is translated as CASSYKGHGTVGPQHF.

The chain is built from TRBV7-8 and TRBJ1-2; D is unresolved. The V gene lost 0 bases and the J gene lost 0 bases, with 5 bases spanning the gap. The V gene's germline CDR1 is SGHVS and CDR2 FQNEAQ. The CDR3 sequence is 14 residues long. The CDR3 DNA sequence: TGTGCCAGCAGCTTAGCGGCCGCTAACTATGGCTACACCTTC. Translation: CASSLAAANYGYTF.

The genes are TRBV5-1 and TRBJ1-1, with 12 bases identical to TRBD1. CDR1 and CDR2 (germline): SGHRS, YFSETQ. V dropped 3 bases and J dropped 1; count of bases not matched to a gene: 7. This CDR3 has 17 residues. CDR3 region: CASSSGTGGLGNTEAFF. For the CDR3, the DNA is TGCGCCAGCAGCTCCGGGACAGGGGGCTTGGGGAACACTGAAGCTTTCTTT.

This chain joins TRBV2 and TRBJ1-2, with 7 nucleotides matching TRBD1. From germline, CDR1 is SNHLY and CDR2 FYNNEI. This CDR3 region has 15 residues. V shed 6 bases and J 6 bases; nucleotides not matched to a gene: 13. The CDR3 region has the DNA TGTGCCAGCAGGAAACGGACAGGCCAGTTGGATGGCTACACCTTC. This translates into CASRKRTGQLDGYTF.